These 3 T cell receptor beta chains were sequenced from one sample in a study of somatic mutations in cytotoxic T cells in rheumatoid arthritis. Sequenced by immunoSEQ multiplex PCR; TCRdb stores in-frame clones only, minus some. Altogether about 26,000 clones are present, around 76% being singletons, with the ten largest covering around 5.1%. Sequencing was done on a sample of CD8+ T cells sorted from blood. The receptors were sampled from a man aged 50-60 years in good health.

The chain links TRBV5-6 to TRBJ1-6, with D possibly TRBD1 on 6 matching bases. The CDR3 extends over 12 amino acids. V lost 5 bases, J lost 9 bases, and 9 bases lay in between. Germline loops: CDR1 SGHDT, CDR2 YYEEEE. The CDR3 nucleotides are TGTGCCAGCAGGTCAGGGGTTTCACCCCTCCACTTT. Translating gives CASRSGVSPLHF.

The chain combines TRBV2 with TRBJ1-1; 7 bases align to TRBD1. There are 18 residues in the CDR3. The V segment lost 10 bases and the J segment 0 bases; nucleotides outside the gene matches: 20. The germline CDR1 and CDR2 sequences are SNHLY and FYNNEI. The CDR3 sequence is CAIPNLGQQLKMNTEAFF. CDR3 DNA sequence: TGTGCCATCCCGAATCTGGGACAGCAACTCAAGATGAACACTGAAGCTTTCTTT. The variable domain in full, completed from reference TRBV2 and TRBJ1-1, reads EPEVTQTPSHQVTQMGQEVILRCVPISNHLYFYWYRQILGQKVEFLVSFYNNEISEKSEIFDDQFSVERPDGSNFTLKIRSTKLEDSAMYFCAIPNLGQQLKMNTEAFFGQGTRLTVV.

The chain combines TRBV5-5 with TRBJ2-7; TRBD2 is a possible D gene (5 bases). From germline, CDR1 is SGHKS and CDR2 YYEKEE (reference sequence). V dropped 4 bases and J dropped 6 bases, with 20 bases sitting between them. The CDR3 extends over 15 amino acids. The DNA for the CDR3 is TGTGCCAGCAGCCTTCGGACTGGAGCATCGGGCGAGCAGTACTTC. Amino acids: CASSLRTGASGEQYF.